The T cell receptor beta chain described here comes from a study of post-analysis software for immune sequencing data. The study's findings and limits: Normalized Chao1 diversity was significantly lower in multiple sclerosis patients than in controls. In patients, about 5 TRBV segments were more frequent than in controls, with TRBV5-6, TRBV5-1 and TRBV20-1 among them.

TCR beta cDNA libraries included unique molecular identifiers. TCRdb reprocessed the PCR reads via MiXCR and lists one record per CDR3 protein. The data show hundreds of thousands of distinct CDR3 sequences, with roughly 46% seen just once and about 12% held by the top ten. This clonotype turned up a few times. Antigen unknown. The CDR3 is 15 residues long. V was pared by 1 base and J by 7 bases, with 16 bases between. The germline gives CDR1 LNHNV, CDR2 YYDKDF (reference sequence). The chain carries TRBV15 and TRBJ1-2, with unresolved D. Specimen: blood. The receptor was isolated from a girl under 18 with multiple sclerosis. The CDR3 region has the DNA TGTGCCACCAGCAGAGTTGGCTCCCCGGGGTCTGGCTACACCTTC. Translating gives CATSRVGSPGSGYTF.